These 10 T cell receptor beta chains came from one sample sequenced in a study of radiotherapy plus CTLA-4 blockade in lung cancer. Sequencing used immunoSEQ multiplex PCR; TCRdb keeps in-frame clones, though not all of them. The repertoire includes more than 90,000 clones, around 88% of them detected once, and 4% to 6% sits in the top ten. The source was peripheral blood, collected from a patient treated with radiotherapy plus ipilimumab. The receptors come from a human donor with non-small cell lung cancer that progressed on radiotherapy plus ipilimumab.

The chain couples TRBV4-1 to TRBJ2-2; a possible D gene is TRBD2 (5 bases). Germline-derived CDR1 and CDR2 are MGHRA and YSYEKL. The V end lost 0 bases, the J end lost 4 bases, and 12 bases lay between the germline ends. The CDR3 loop spans 16 amino acids. CDR3 coding DNA: TGCGCCAGCAGCCAAGAACCGGGATCCCGCACCGGGGAGCTGTTTTTT. Its protein is CASSQEPGSRTGELFF.

In this sample, this clone turned up a few times. The genes are TRBV5-1 and TRBJ2-2; D uncertain. Germline assignment: CDR1 SGHRS and CDR2 YFSETQ. The length of the CDR3 is 15 residues. Trimming cost V 5 bases and J 7 bases, with 18 bases left between them. CDR3 sequence reads: CASRSGADVNGELFF. CDR3 in DNA: TGCGCCAGCAGGTCGGGCGCAGACGTTAACGGGGAGCTGTTTTTT.

A single count supports this clone. The chain combines TRBV27 with TRBJ2-7; D is perhaps TRBD1 (6 bases). Trimming cost V 1 base and J 5 bases, with 15 bases left between them. Germline V gene lookup returns CDR1 MNHEY and CDR2 SMNVEV (reference sequence). CDR3 size: 15 residues. In nucleotides, the CDR3 is TGTGCCAGCAGTTTATATCAACAGGGCCCCGACGAGCAGTACTTC. This gives the protein CASSLYQQGPDEQYF.

This chain links TRBV11-2 with TRBJ2-1, with D possibly called TRBD1 or TRBD2 (6 bases each). Trimming took off 6 bases at V and 5 bases at J, with 23 bases between the two ends. Germline CDR1 SGHAT, CDR2 FQNNGV. The CDR3 is 17 residues long. CDR3 sequence reads: CASSPRGGTTLDNEQFF. CDR3 nucleotide sequence: TGTGCCAGCAGTCCTAGAGGGGGGACAACCCTGGACAATGAGCAGTTCTTC.

The chain carries TRBV19 and TRBJ2-7, with D possibly being TRBD1 (5 bases). Trimming took off 1 base at V and 3 bases at J, with 7 bases between the two ends. The CDR3 is made up of 13 amino acids. Per the germline V gene, CDR1 is LNHDA and CDR2 is SQIVND (reference sequence). The chain's CDR3 is CASSIAGIYEQYF. CDR3 DNA sequence: TGTGCCAGTAGTATAGCAGGGATCTACGAGCAGTACTTC.

V is TRBV19 and J is TRBJ1-4, with 10 bases identical to TRBD1. Germline CDR1 reads LNHDA; CDR2 reads SQIVND (reference sequence). The CDR3 loop spans 16 amino acids. With V trimmed by 3 bases and J by 4 bases, 5 bases remained unmatched. The DNA of the CDR3 is TGTGCCAGTAGTATCGACAGGGGGCTGAGTAATGAAAAACTGTTTTTT. Translation gives CASSIDRGLSNEKLFF.

The chain carries TRBV6-5 and TRBJ1-3; tentatively, D is TRBD1 (6 bases). Deletions cut 2 bases from V and 0 bases from J, with 11 bases between. The CDR3 is 16 residues long. The germline CDR1 and CDR2 sequences are MNHEY and SVGAGI. CDR3 region: CASSYPDSFSGNTIYF. The CDR3, as DNA: TGTGCCAGCAGTTACCCGGACAGCTTCTCTGGAAACACCATATATTTT.

Only a few counts were recorded for this clone. This sequence joins TRBV15 and TRBJ2-2; weak D call: TRBD2 (6 bases). V gave up 1 base and J gave up 4 bases, with 10 bases separating them. The CDR3 is made up of 15 amino acids. Germline V gives CDR1 LNHNV, CDR2 YYDKDF (reference sequence). CDR3 loop: CATSRGRGTTGELFF. In DNA form, the CDR3 reads TGTGCCACCAGCAGAGGTCGGGGGACCACCGGGGAGCTGTTTTTT.

The chain carries TRBV7-9 and TRBJ2-7; no reliable D call. From germline, CDR1 is SEHNR and CDR2 FQNEAQ (reference sequence). V lost 5 bases and J 6 bases, leaving 11 bases between the germline ends. The CDR3 loop spans 12 amino acids. CDR3 DNA sequence: TGTGCCAGCAGCCCGCTGGGGTCCGAGCAGTACTTC. This gives the protein CASSPLGSEQYF.

This chain joins TRBV7-8 and TRBJ1-3, with 9 nucleotides matching TRBD1. This CDR3 comprises 15 residues. Germline CDR1 reads SGHVS; CDR2 reads FQNEAQ. Losses at the gene ends were 5 bases for V and 3 bases for J; bases not matched to a gene: 5. The chain's CDR3 is CASSIRDRVGNTIYF. The CDR3 DNA is TGTGCCAGCAGCATCCGGGACAGGGTTGGAAACACCATATATTTT. Variable domain in full (rest from reference TRBV7-8 and TRBJ1-3): GAGVSQSPRYKVAKRGQDVALRCDPISGHVSLFWYQQALGQGPEFLTYFQNEAQLDKSGLPSDRFFAERPEGSVSTLKIQRTQQEDSAVYLCASSIRDRVGNTIYFGEGSWLTVV.